The T cell receptor beta chain described here comes from a study of human T cells and chemical hapten exposure. Points from the study as a whole: DPC sensitization did not alter TCRs above 1 in 1000 frequency.

This clonotype showed up just a few times. The antigen is not known. Time point given: patch test 3, about 24 weeks after DPC sensitization. The sample's treatment: therapeutic diphenylcyclopropenone sensitization with weekly scalp DPC. CDR3 length equals 17 residues. CDR1 and CDR2 from the germline V gene are MNHEY and SVGEGT. Germline trimming cut 2 bases from V and 3 bases from J; bases unmatched to any gene: 9. The library gave individual cDNA molecules unique molecular identifiers. TCRdb used MiXCR to reprocess the RACE reads, holding one entry per CDR3 protein. The repertoire holds approximately 72,000 distinct CDR3 sequences, with approximately 10% as singletons.

The V gene is TRBV6-2 or TRBV6-3, the J gene TRBJ2-2; 7 positions agree with TRBD2. The sample was whole blood, taken in connection with sensitization to the hapten diphenylcyclopropenone (DPC). The source is a woman in her 50s with alopecia areata. Some clones in this sample may be carry-over from other donors' samples. CDR3 sequence (DNA): TGTGCCAGCAGTTACGAGGGAGGGGCAGGAGACACCGGGGAGCTGTTTTTT. It yields the protein CASSYEGGAGDTGELFF.